A selection of T cell receptor beta chains follows, all from one sample in a study of T cell clones after liver transplantation. Profiled with immunoSEQ multiplex PCR; TCRdb holds only in-frame clones, not every one. Found here are about 25,000 clones, about 70% of them singletons; the top ten hold around 2.9%. Sequenced material: CD4+ T cells from blood, taken before liver transplant. These receptors came from a human donor who received a liver transplant. CDR3s include the opening cysteine and the closing phenylalanine or tryptophan. Fields, in order: J gene, D gene, V gene, clone size, CDR3 DNA, CDR3 protein. D genes are given only for firm matches. Not all rows give a size; the values are once, few, many and, for expanded clones, a class.

j_call: TRBJ1-6
d_call: TRBD1
v_call: TRBV6-1
clone_size: .
cdr3_nt: TGTGCCAGCAGTGAGCAGGGGGCTGGTAATTCACCCCTCCACTTT
cdr3_aa: CASSEQGAGNSPLHF

j_call: TRBJ2-6
d_call: .
v_call: TRBV5-1
clone_size: .
cdr3_nt: TGCGCCAGCAGCTTTGGTGGGACTGGGGCCAACGTCCTGACTTTC
cdr3_aa: CASSFGGTGANVLTF

j_call: TRBJ1-6
d_call: .
v_call: TRBV10-3
clone_size: .
cdr3_nt: TGTGCCATCAGTACTACAGGGAATGAATCACCCCTCCACTTT
cdr3_aa: CAISTTGNESPLHF

j_call: TRBJ2-2
d_call: .
v_call: TRBV12-5
clone_size: .
cdr3_nt: TGTGCTAGTGGTTTTTCCCCGGGACCGGGATCCACCGGGGAGCTGTTTTTT
cdr3_aa: CASGFSPGPGSTGELFF

j_call: TRBJ1-5
d_call: .
v_call: TRBV5-6
clone_size: .
cdr3_nt: TGTGCCAGCAGTCCCCAGAGGAGTCAGCCCCAGCATTTT
cdr3_aa: CASSPQRSQPQHF

j_call: TRBJ1-2
d_call: .
v_call: TRBV2
clone_size: few
cdr3_nt: TGTGCCAGCAGTGTGGAAGGATATGGCTACACCTTC
cdr3_aa: CASSVEGYGYTF

j_call: TRBJ1-3
d_call: .
v_call: TRBV6-6
clone_size: .
cdr3_nt: TGTGCCAGCAACTCTGGAAACACCATATATTTT
cdr3_aa: CASNSGNTIYF

j_call: TRBJ2-2
d_call: TRBD1
v_call: TRBV4-3
clone_size: .
cdr3_nt: TGCGCCAGCAGCCAAGACCCAGGGGGCGACACCGGGGAGCTGTTTTTT
cdr3_aa: CASSQDPGGDTGELFF

j_call: TRBJ1-1
d_call: .
v_call: TRBV19
clone_size: .
cdr3_nt: TGTGCCAGTAGTCGGGGCGGTGAAGCTTTCTTT
cdr3_aa: CASSRGGEAFF

j_call: TRBJ1-2
d_call: .
v_call: TRBV4-2
clone_size: .
cdr3_nt: TGTGCCAGCAGCCAAGATTTTAGCCCAGCCTATGGCTACACCTTC
cdr3_aa: CASSQDFSPAYGYTF

j_call: TRBJ1-6
d_call: TRBD1
v_call: TRBV6-1
clone_size: .
cdr3_nt: TGTGCCAGCAGGGGGGACAGCCCAAATTCACCCCTCCACTTT
cdr3_aa: CASRGDSPNSPLHF

j_call: TRBJ2-7
d_call: TRBD1
v_call: TRBV6-1
clone_size: .
cdr3_nt: TGTGCCAGCAGAAGACAGGGGGACTACGAGCAGTACTTC
cdr3_aa: CASRRQGDYEQYF

j_call: TRBJ2-2
d_call: TRBD1
v_call: TRBV19
clone_size: .
cdr3_nt: TGTGCCAGTAGTACACGGACAGGGGGAACCGGGGAGCTGTTTTTT
cdr3_aa: CASSTRTGGTGELFF

j_call: TRBJ2-2
d_call: .
v_call: TRBV11-3
clone_size: .
cdr3_nt: TGTGCCAGCAGCTCAGGCCTACCGTTCTCCGGGGAGCTGTTTTTT
cdr3_aa: CASSSGLPFSGELFF

j_call: TRBJ2-3
d_call: TRBD2
v_call: TRBV7-2
clone_size: .
cdr3_nt: TGTGCCAGCAGCTCGACTAGCGGGAGGCCTCGTGGCACAGATACGCAGTATTTT
cdr3_aa: CASSSTSGRPRGTDTQYF

j_call: TRBJ2-3
d_call: .
v_call: TRBV6-5
clone_size: .
cdr3_nt: TGTGCCAGCAGTTACGGGACGCCCACAGATACGCAGTATTTT
cdr3_aa: CASSYGTPTDTQYF

j_call: TRBJ2-1
d_call: .
v_call: TRBV7-8
clone_size: .
cdr3_nt: TGTGCCAGCAGCTTAGGACAGAACAATGAGCAGTTCTTC
cdr3_aa: CASSLGQNNEQFF

j_call: TRBJ1-1
d_call: .
v_call: TRBV7-2
clone_size: medium-sized
cdr3_nt: TGTGCCAGCAGCTTAGAGGCTCCGAACACTGAAGCTTTCTTT
cdr3_aa: CASSLEAPNTEAFF

j_call: TRBJ2-2
d_call: .
v_call: TRBV7-8
clone_size: .
cdr3_nt: TGTGCCAGCAGCTTAGGCCGAGCGAACACCGGGGAGCTGTTTTTT
cdr3_aa: CASSLGRANTGELFF

j_call: TRBJ2-7
d_call: .
v_call: TRBV5-1
clone_size: .
cdr3_nt: TGCGCCAGCTCCCGAGACAGGTTCGTTGACGAGCAGTACTTC
cdr3_aa: CASSRDRFVDEQYF

j_call: TRBJ1-2
d_call: .
v_call: TRBV7-8
clone_size: .
cdr3_nt: TGTGCCAGCAGCCAAAACCGGCTGGCGGCAAACTATGGCTACACCTTC
cdr3_aa: CASSQNRLAANYGYTF

j_call: TRBJ2-2
d_call: .
v_call: TRBV6-4
clone_size: .
cdr3_nt: TGTGCCAGCCCCCAACTGACAACCGGGGAGCTGTTTTTT
cdr3_aa: CASPQLTTGELFF

j_call: TRBJ2-7
d_call: TRBD1
v_call: TRBV6-5
clone_size: .
cdr3_nt: TGTGCCAGCAGCCACACCGGGACAGGGAAGTACGAGCAGTACTTC
cdr3_aa: CASSHTGTGKYEQYF

j_call: TRBJ2-3
d_call: TRBD2
v_call: TRBV9
clone_size: .
cdr3_nt: TGTGCCAGCAGCGTAGATCCTAGCGGGATGATCACAGATACGCAGTATTTT
cdr3_aa: CASSVDPSGMITDTQYF

j_call: TRBJ1-5
d_call: .
v_call: TRBV27
clone_size: .
cdr3_nt: TGTGCCAGCAGAAAACTTCCGTTTGGGACGGAGGGCCAGAGCAATCAGCCCCAGCATTTT
cdr3_aa: CASRKLPFGTEGQSNQPQHF

j_call: TRBJ2-1
d_call: TRBD2
v_call: TRBV10-1
clone_size: few
cdr3_nt: TGCGCCAGCAGTCACGGGACTAGCGGGAGGGAAAATGAGCAGTTCTTC
cdr3_aa: CASSHGTSGRENEQFF

j_call: TRBJ2-1
d_call: .
v_call: TRBV7-8
clone_size: .
cdr3_nt: TGTGCCAGCAGCTTAAGGGGGAGCGGGACCTACAATGAGCAGTTCTTC
cdr3_aa: CASSLRGSGTYNEQFF

j_call: TRBJ1-1
d_call: .
v_call: TRBV2
clone_size: .
cdr3_nt: TGTGCCAGCAAATCCGGGCCCTCCCTCCCTACCACTGAAGCTTTCTTT
cdr3_aa: CASKSGPSLPTTEAFF

j_call: TRBJ2-1
d_call: TRBD2
v_call: TRBV9
clone_size: .
cdr3_nt: TGTGCCAGCAGCGTAGACGTGATAGCGGGAGTTAGGGGTGAGCAGTTCTTC
cdr3_aa: CASSVDVIAGVRGEQFF

j_call: TRBJ2-7
d_call: TRBD2
v_call: TRBV5-7
clone_size: .
cdr3_nt: TGTGCCAGCAGACGACTAGCGGGGGGCCCGATCTTAGGGTACGAGCAGTACTTC
cdr3_aa: CASRRLAGGPILGYEQYF

j_call: TRBJ2-5
d_call: .
v_call: TRBV5-1
clone_size: few
cdr3_nt: TGCGCCAGCAGCTTGGGGGGGGCGAGAGAGACCCAGTACTTC
cdr3_aa: CASSLGGARETQYF

j_call: TRBJ2-3
d_call: TRBD2
v_call: TRBV5-1
clone_size: .
cdr3_nt: TGCGCCAGCAGCTACAGGACTAGCGGAAGCACAGATACGCAGTATTTT
cdr3_aa: CASSYRTSGSTDTQYF

j_call: TRBJ2-1
d_call: TRBD1
v_call: TRBV28
clone_size: .
cdr3_nt: TGTGCCAGCAGTTTAGGACAGGGAGAAAAGTTCTTC
cdr3_aa: CASSLGQGEKFF

j_call: TRBJ2-3
d_call: TRBD2
v_call: TRBV4-3
clone_size: .
cdr3_nt: TGCGCCAGCAGCCTCTTGACTAGCGCTAGCACAGATACGCAGTATTTT
cdr3_aa: CASSLLTSASTDTQYF

j_call: TRBJ1-2
d_call: .
v_call: TRBV27
clone_size: .
cdr3_nt: TGTGCCAGCAGTTCCCGTCTGGGGCAGGTTCACTATGGCTACACCTTC
cdr3_aa: CASSSRLGQVHYGYTF

j_call: TRBJ1-1
d_call: .
v_call: TRBV7-6
clone_size: few
cdr3_nt: TGTGCCAGCAGCTTTAAAGGGGGCACTGAAGCTTTCTTT
cdr3_aa: CASSFKGGTEAFF

j_call: TRBJ1-3
d_call: .
v_call: TRBV6-5
clone_size: .
cdr3_nt: TGTGCCAGCGCACCGGGACTCGGACTAAACACCATATATTTT
cdr3_aa: CASAPGLGLNTIYF

j_call: TRBJ1-5
d_call: .
v_call: TRBV10-3
clone_size: .
cdr3_nt: TGTGCCATCAGTGAACAGGGATGGAATCAGCCCCAGCATTTT
cdr3_aa: CAISEQGWNQPQHF

j_call: TRBJ2-3
d_call: .
v_call: TRBV5-1
clone_size: .
cdr3_nt: TGCGCCAGCAGCTTGACACTAGCTGGGGGAACAGATACGCAGTATTTT
cdr3_aa: CASSLTLAGGTDTQYF

j_call: TRBJ1-3
d_call: .
v_call: TRBV6-5
clone_size: .
cdr3_nt: TGTGCCAGCAGTTACTCGCTCGTTCCTGGAAACACCATATATTTT
cdr3_aa: CASSYSLVPGNTIYF

j_call: TRBJ2-1
d_call: TRBD2
v_call: TRBV9
clone_size: .
cdr3_nt: TGTGCCAGCAGCCAAGGACTAGCTGTCTACAATGAGCAGTTCTTC
cdr3_aa: CASSQGLAVYNEQFF

j_call: TRBJ2-5
d_call: TRBD2
v_call: TRBV14
clone_size: .
cdr3_nt: TGTGCCAGCAGCAAGCGAGCGGGGGTGGAGACCCAGTACTTC
cdr3_aa: CASSKRAGVETQYF

j_call: TRBJ2-3
d_call: TRBD2
v_call: TRBV30
clone_size: .
cdr3_nt: TGTGCCTGGATAGCGGGGGGGCACACAGATACGCAGTATTTT
cdr3_aa: CAWIAGGHTDTQYF

j_call: TRBJ1-2
d_call: .
v_call: TRBV4-3
clone_size: .
cdr3_nt: TGCGCCAGCAGCCCCGGAGGGATCGACTATGGCTACACCTTC
cdr3_aa: CASSPGGIDYGYTF

j_call: TRBJ2-3
d_call: .
v_call: TRBV6-6
clone_size: once
cdr3_nt: TGTGCCACGCGGGCAGGAGAAACAGATACGCAGTATTTT
cdr3_aa: CATRAGETDTQYF

j_call: TRBJ1-1
d_call: .
v_call: TRBV11-2
clone_size: .
cdr3_nt: TGTGCCAGCAGCTTCCGCGGTCGAAACACTGAAGCTTTCTTT
cdr3_aa: CASSFRGRNTEAFF

j_call: TRBJ1-1
d_call: TRBD1
v_call: TRBV28
clone_size: .
cdr3_nt: TGTGCCAGCAGTTCCACCACCGGGACAGAGCACACTGAAGCTTTCTTT
cdr3_aa: CASSSTTGTEHTEAFF

j_call: TRBJ1-2
d_call: TRBD1
v_call: TRBV30
clone_size: .
cdr3_nt: TGTGCCTGGAGTAAGGACAGGGGGGACTATGGCTACACCTTC
cdr3_aa: CAWSKDRGDYGYTF

j_call: TRBJ2-1
d_call: .
v_call: TRBV6-1
clone_size: .
cdr3_nt: TGTGCCAGCAGTGAAGCTCTTCGCGGGGAGGCCTACAATGAGCAGTTCTTC
cdr3_aa: CASSEALRGEAYNEQFF

j_call: TRBJ2-1
d_call: .
v_call: TRBV7-8
clone_size: .
cdr3_nt: TGTGCCAGCAGCTTATCCACCTACAATGAGCAGTTCTTC
cdr3_aa: CASSLSTYNEQFF

j_call: TRBJ1-3
d_call: .
v_call: TRBV18
clone_size: .
cdr3_nt: TGTGCCAGCTCGGATCAATCATTATACTCTGGAAACACCATATATTTT
cdr3_aa: CASSDQSLYSGNTIYF

j_call: TRBJ2-1
d_call: .
v_call: TRBV19
clone_size: .
cdr3_nt: TGTGCCAGTAGTATTATCGGGAAGTTTGAGGGGGTTGAGCAGTTCTTC
cdr3_aa: CASSIIGKFEGVEQFF

j_call: TRBJ2-1
d_call: TRBD2
v_call: TRBV28
clone_size: .
cdr3_nt: TGTGCCAGCAGTTTGCGTTGGCGGGAGGGCCGCGATGAGCAGTTCTTC
cdr3_aa: CASSLRWREGRDEQFF

j_call: TRBJ1-5
d_call: .
v_call: TRBV5-5
clone_size: .
cdr3_nt: TGTGCCAGCAGCTTGGGTGGAGGGATCAATCAGCCCCAGCATTTT
cdr3_aa: CASSLGGGINQPQHF

j_call: TRBJ2-1
d_call: .
v_call: TRBV30
clone_size: .
cdr3_nt: TGTGCCTGGAGCGCGATCGGTCTGGCGGGGGCGAACAATGAGCAGTTCTTC
cdr3_aa: CAWSAIGLAGANNEQFF

j_call: TRBJ1-1
d_call: .
v_call: TRBV6-5
clone_size: .
cdr3_nt: TGTGCCAGCAGTTTAAGCCAGAACACTGAAGCTTTCTTT
cdr3_aa: CASSLSQNTEAFF